This T cell receptor beta chain emerged from a study of regulatory T cells in long-lasting Graves disease. Arm-PCR of CDR3 regions with iRepertoire HTBI primers generated TCR beta libraries. As processed by the authors: Identified segments across samples numbered roughly 60 TRBV and about 15 TRBJ. TCRdb analysed the multiplex PCR reads with MiXCR anew, one entry per CDR3 protein. The V and J calls follow TCRdb's processing rather than the paper's. Of hundreds of thousands of distinct CDR3 sequences in the sample, more than 15% were seen once. This clonotype was observed many times. The time point: newly diagnosed GD, antithyroid drugs for less than 3 months. With RNA extracted from PBMCs as input, the TCR library was made. The V end was cut by 5 bases, the J end by 7 bases, with 15 bases between. The CDR3 length is 14 residues. Germline V gene data show CDR1 as LGHDT and CDR2 as YNNKEL (reference sequence).

The data also belong to a second study, concerning T cells in Graves' hyperthyroidism and ophthalmopathy. That paper adds: Reasons for excluding patients were uncontrolled infection, other autoimmune disease, pregnancy or lactation. Prediction of ophthalmopathy progression came a median approximately 6.5 months pre-onset.

The clonotype was recovered from a woman in her forties or fifties with Graves disease. This chain connects TRBV3-1 to TRBJ2-1; a weak D match, TRBD2 (5 bases). The specimen was peripheral blood mononuclear cells (PBMCs), collected at new diagnosis, from a patient treated with antithyroid drugs. This chain's CDR3 is CASSSDSSGNEQFF. The CDR3 DNA follows: TGTGCCAGCAGCAGCGACTCCTCGGGAAATGAGCAGTTCTTC.